A selection of T cell receptor beta chains follows, all from one sample in a study of CXCR3-negative and CXCR3-positive naive CD8 T cells. Reanalyzing the 5' RACE reads, TCRdb keeps one entry per CDR3 protein, without DNA. The sample totals 84,000 or so distinct CDR3 sequences; its top ten clones hold over 0.4%. The sample consisted of naive CXCR3+ CD8+ T cells from blood. These receptors were collected from a human donor in good health. Some clones in this sample may be carry-over from other donors' samples. Both conserved end residues are part of each CDR3.

CDR3: CASSYSGAYYEQYF
V: TRBV6-5
J: TRBJ2-7

CDR3: CATSRDLAATGELFF
V: TRBV15
J: TRBJ2-2

CDR3: CASSYDGDYGYTF
V: TRBV6-5
J: TRBJ1-2

CDR3: CASSAGDTSDPQYF
V: TRBV9
J: TRBJ2-3

CDR3: CSVDVRGRTGELFF
V: TRBV29-1
J: TRBJ2-2

CDR3: CASSPRDYNEQYF
V: TRBV18
J: TRBJ2-7

CDR3: CASSDVSYEQYF
V: TRBV12-3/TRBV12-4
J: TRBJ2-7

CDR3: CASSLAAGGPGVDEQFF
V: TRBV11-2
J: TRBJ2-1

CDR3: CASSLDTTGVHVEQYF
V: TRBV28
J: TRBJ2-7

CDR3: CAISPGGQGEYEQYF
V: TRBV10-3
J: TRBJ2-7

CDR3: CASSWVAGASEEQFF
V: TRBV28
J: TRBJ2-1

CDR3: CASSQVGREVYEQYF
V: TRBV4-3
J: TRBJ2-7

CDR3: CAISESRDRGDEQFF
V: TRBV10-3
J: TRBJ2-1

CDR3: CASNLATSSYEQYF
V: TRBV6-2/TRBV6-3
J: TRBJ2-7

CDR3: CASSGSSYEQYF
V: TRBV28
J: TRBJ2-7

CDR3: CATSSERVIGSYEQYF
V: TRBV15
J: TRBJ2-7

CDR3: CATSSTGGTYEQYF
V: TRBV12-3/TRBV12-4
J: TRBJ2-7

CDR3: CASSLRDGANVLTF
V: TRBV12-3/TRBV12-4
J: TRBJ2-6

CDR3: CASSLLRGQGYTF
V: TRBV28
J: TRBJ1-2

CDR3: CASSQYLNQPQHF
V: TRBV3-2
J: TRBJ1-5

CDR3: CSARDMRAGGIDEQYF
V: TRBV20-1
J: TRBJ2-7

CDR3: CASSQRLDRASKTDTQYF
V: TRBV4-3
J: TRBJ2-3

CDR3: CASSKAQRINQPQHF
V: TRBV21-1
J: TRBJ1-5

CDR3: CASSQTPSGRAVYNEQFF
V: TRBV6-1
J: TRBJ2-1

CDR3: CASSQEEGSGANVLTF
V: TRBV4-3
J: TRBJ2-6

CDR3: CASSQGDGGARETQYF
V: TRBV4-2
J: TRBJ2-5

CDR3: CASTPHTGELFF
V: TRBV12-3/TRBV12-4
J: TRBJ2-2

CDR3: CASSYSMSQYF
V: TRBV6-6
J: TRBJ2-7

CDR3: CASSSPNRGWQFF
V: TRBV12-3/TRBV12-4
J: TRBJ2-1

CDR3: CASSLAATDGAGELFF
V: TRBV5-1
J: TRBJ2-2

CDR3: CASSLADMGNYEQYF
V: TRBV28
J: TRBJ2-7

CDR3: CASSPLPGGVAGPYNEQFF
V: TRBV18
J: TRBJ2-1

CDR3: CASSYASGSPQFF
V: TRBV6-2/TRBV6-3
J: TRBJ2-1

CDR3: CASSKNGGYYQPQHF
V: TRBV21-1
J: TRBJ1-5

CDR3: CASSPTEDFSSCEQYF
V: TRBV18
J: TRBJ2-7

CDR3: CASSVGMSSYNERFF
V: TRBV9
J: TRBJ2-1

CDR3: CASSWDRGSTDTQYF
V: TRBV6-5
J: TRBJ2-3

CDR3: CASSYSGAADTQYF
V: TRBV6-5
J: TRBJ2-3

CDR3: CATSRGWGELFF
V: TRBV15
J: TRBJ2-2

CDR3: CASSKSRQGIHEQFF
V: TRBV5-6
J: TRBJ2-1

CDR3: CASSLGTHGGTEAFF
V: TRBV7-8
J: TRBJ1-1

CDR3: CASSWDIYSNQPQHF
V: TRBV19
J: TRBJ1-5

CDR3: CSARGTSDYEQYF
V: TRBV20-1
J: TRBJ2-7

CDR3: CASSQGAGGNTGELFF
V: TRBV21-1
J: TRBJ2-2

CDR3: CSASEGPLQYF
V: TRBV20-1
J: TRBJ2-4

CDR3: CASSVATIGTEQETQYF
V: TRBV9
J: TRBJ2-5

CDR3: CASSSSGRPNTEAFF
V: TRBV7-8
J: TRBJ1-1

CDR3: CASRPTGGKRKLFF
V: TRBV12-3/TRBV12-4
J: TRBJ1-4

CDR3: CASSPGVVGTEAFF
V: TRBV6-5
J: TRBJ1-1

CDR3: CASSLAGHGYTF
V: TRBV7-9
J: TRBJ1-2

CDR3: CASSLVFTNTEAFF
V: TRBV28
J: TRBJ1-1

CDR3: CASSYSAGLGNEQFF
V: TRBV6-5
J: TRBJ2-1

CDR3: CASREKWANGIYF
V: TRBV12-3/TRBV12-4
J: TRBJ1-3

CDR3: CSATQVSQETQYF
V: TRBV20-1
J: TRBJ2-5

CDR3: CASSYGGEGTYYEQYF
V: TRBV6-5
J: TRBJ2-7

CDR3: CASLADSSYNEQFF
V: TRBV2
J: TRBJ2-1

CDR3: CASSSFATLGPPPYNEQFF
V: TRBV7-6
J: TRBJ2-1

CDR3: CASSYLAGSDNEQFF
V: TRBV6-5
J: TRBJ2-1

CDR3: CASSLEGTRNYEQYF
V: TRBV11-2
J: TRBJ2-7